This TCR beta chain was retrieved from a study of graft-versus-host responses after intestinal transplantation. Study-level results: The study associated peak circulating GvH clone levels with early post-transplant HvG declines.

Measured with immunoSEQ multiplex PCR; TCRdb has only the in-frame clones, and not every one. The sample lists some 87,000 clones, 90% to 95% occurring once. Germline V gene sequence: CDR1 SGHVS, CDR2 FQNEAQ. Trimming took 3 bases from V and 4 from J, leaving 15 bases between them. This CDR3 is built from 15 residues. A remark on this clone: What it binds is not known.

This TCR came from a human donor who was the organ donor for an intestinal transplant. The J gene is TRBJ1-2, the V gene TRBV7-8; D unresolved. Sequenced material: unstimulated CD8+ T cells sorted from spleen or lymph node cells, taken before transplant. CDR3 bases: TGTGCCAGCAGCTTTTCGGGTAGTCCGCTCTATGGCTACACCTTC. Translation gives CASSFSGSPLYGYTF.